A selection of T cell receptor beta chains follows, all from one sample in a study of T cell responses to AZD1222 COVID-19 vaccine. The repertoire was sequenced with immunoSEQ multiplex PCR; TCRdb's copy has only in-frame clones and lacks some. This table has approximately 190,000 clones, 90% to 95% appearing once. The material sequenced was peripheral blood, taken on day 0 of AZD1222 vaccination. The source is an adult in good health. CDR3s include the opening cysteine and the closing phenylalanine or tryptophan. The D gene is left open where the match is weak. Where a row states a size, it is once, few, many or the class of an expanded clone; other rows omit it.

abundance	v_gene	d_gene	len	j_gene	CDR3nt	CDR3aa
.	TRBV18	.	15	TRBJ1-5	TGTGCCAGCTCACTCACCGGGAAATGGGATCAGCCCCAGCATTTT	CASSLTGKWDQPQHF
.	TRBV28	TRBD1	11	TRBJ2-7	TGTGCCAGCAGTTTGGGGACAGGGGCATACTTC	CASSLGTGAYF
.	TRBV2	.	15	TRBJ1-6	TGTGCCAGCAGTGGATCCCGCCCCGATAATTCACCCCTCCACTTT	CASSGSRPDNSPLHF
.	TRBV28	.	13	TRBJ1-4	TGTGCCATCGAACAGGGCTCTCGGGAAAAACTGTTTTTT	CAIEQGSREKLFF
once	TRBV29-1	TRBD1	15	TRBJ2-7	TGCAGCGCCTATGCCATGACAGGGGATCCCTACGAGCAGTACTTC	CSAYAMTGDPYEQYF
.	TRBV6-1	TRBD2	14	TRBJ2-7	TGTGCCAGCAGTGATCTGGGACTAGCGAGCGAGCAGTACTTC	CASSDLGLASEQYF
.	TRBV9	.	14	TRBJ1-1	TGTGCCAGCAGCGTACGTGGAGATGACACTGAAGCTTTCTTT	CASSVRGDDTEAFF
.	TRBV6-6	.	13	TRBJ1-2	TGTGCCAGCAGCCACAGGGCTAACTATGGCTACACCTTC	CASSHRANYGYTF
.	TRBV9	.	15	TRBJ2-7	TGTGCCAGCAGCGTAGGGCTCGACCCCTCCTACGAGCAGTACTTC	CASSVGLDPSYEQYF
once	TRBV28	TRBD1	15	TRBJ2-7	TGTGCCAGCAGTTTCGCCGGGACAGGGTCCTACGAGCAGTACTTC	CASSFAGTGSYEQYF
.	TRBV9	.	16	TRBJ1-3	TGTGCCAGCAGCGCCCGACAGATTACCTCTGGAAACACCATATATTTT	CASSARQITSGNTIYF
.	TRBV6-5	.	15	TRBJ1-5	TGTGCCAGCAGTTACCCCGCCGATAGCAATCAGCCCCAGCATTTT	CASSYPADSNQPQHF
few	TRBV10-3	.	17	TRBJ2-6	TGTGCCATCTCCCCAGGGTGGTTCGAAGCTGGGGCCAACGTCCTGACTTTC	CAISPGWFEAGANVLTF
.	TRBV10-3	TRBD2	16	TRBJ2-7	TGTGCCATCAGTCTCGGGGCTGGCGGGAGGATTGGGGAGCAGTACTTC	CAISLGAGGRIGEQYF
.	TRBV7-9	.	13	TRBJ1-5	TGTGCCAGCAGCTTGGACACCATCACGCCCCAGCATTTT	CASSLDTITPQHF
.	TRBV7-9	.	14	TRBJ1-1	TGTGCCAGCAGCCTATCGGACAACCCCACTGAAGCTTTCTTT	CASSLSDNPTEAFF
.	TRBV6-2/TRBV6-3	TRBD1	14	TRBJ1-5	TGTGCCAGCAGTTACTCAGGGGGCGGACAGCCCCAGCATTTT	CASSYSGGGQPQHF
.	TRBV5-1	.	14	TRBJ2-3	TGCGCCAGCAGCCTCGGGATTACCACAGATACGCAGTATTTT	CASSLGITTDTQYF
.	TRBV7-3	TRBD1	15	TRBJ2-1	TGTGCCAGCCCTTCGACCGGGACAGGGTTCAATGAGCAGTTCTTC	CASPSTGTGFNEQFF
.	TRBV5-7	.	16	TRBJ1-2	TGTGCCAGCATGGGGTCGGTTGGTGTCAGGGTCTATGGCTACACCTTC	CASMGSVGVRVYGYTF
.	TRBV4-2	TRBD1	17	TRBJ2-7	TGTGCCAGCAGCCCAACCGGTCGACAGGGGGCTTCCTACGAGCAGTACTTC	CASSPTGRQGASYEQYF
once	TRBV19	TRBD2	16	TRBJ2-1	TGTGCCAGTAGACCCAGGGGACTAGCCTCCTACAATGAGCAGTTCTTC	CASRPRGLASYNEQFF
.	TRBV15	.	16	TRBJ1-4	TGTGCCACCAGCAGAGAAAGGACAGCAACTAATGAAAAACTGTTTTTT	CATSRERTATNEKLFF
once	TRBV11-2	.	16	TRBJ2-1	TGTGCCAGCAGCCTTAAATCAGCCGTTAGGCACAATGAGCAGTTCTTC	CASSLKSAVRHNEQFF
.	TRBV29-1	.	12	TRBJ2-5	TGCAGCGTTGGTCGCACCCAAGAGACCCAGTACTTC	CSVGRTQETQYF
.	TRBV18	.	14	TRBJ1-2	TGTGCCAGCTCAGCAGAGACAGGCCGCTATGGCTACACCTTC	CASSAETGRYGYTF
.	TRBV5-1	TRBD1	17	TRBJ1-1	TGCGCCAGCAGCCCCAGGACAGGAGGAGACATGAACACTGAAGCTTTCTTT	CASSPRTGGDMNTEAFF
.	TRBV7-2	.	13	TRBJ2-3	TGTGCCAGCACCGCAGACCCCCGTGGAGTGCAGTATTTT	CASTADPRGVQYF
.	TRBV25-1	.	11	TRBJ1-1	TGTGCCAGCAGCAGGAACACTGAAGCTTTCTTT	CASSRNTEAFF
.	TRBV28	.	14	TRBJ2-5	TGTGCCAGCAGTTTCTTGGGGGGCGCAGAGACCCAGTACTTC	CASSFLGGAETQYF
.	TRBV30	TRBD1	13	TRBJ1-1	TGTGCCTCGAGGGGGCAGGGGGTTGCTGGAGCTTTCTTT	CASRGQGVAGAFF
.	TRBV11-1	.	14	TRBJ2-1	TGTGCCAGCACCCAAGGGGTCTCCTACAATGAGCAGTTCTTC	CASTQGVSYNEQFF
.	TRBV24-1	TRBD2	19	TRBJ2-1	TGTGCCACCAGTGAGACCGGGAGGGGACGACAGAGCTCCTACAATGAGCAGTTCTTC	CATSETGRGRQSSYNEQFF
.	TRBV12-3/TRBV12-4	.	13	TRBJ2-1	TGTGCCAGCAGTTGGGCGGGACTCAATGAGCAGTTCTTC	CASSWAGLNEQFF
.	TRBV21-1	.	17	TRBJ2-1	TGTGCCAGCAGCAACCGACGACGGGGAAGCTCCTACAATGAGCAGTTCTTC	CASSNRRRGSSYNEQFF
.	TRBV7-9	.	12	TRBJ2-1	TGTGCCAGCAGCCCTCTGGGGAATGAGCAGTTCTTC	CASSPLGNEQFF
.	TRBV28	.	16	TRBJ1-5	TGTGCCAGCAGTCCCGGGGGGAGGGATAGCAATCAGCCCCAGCATTTT	CASSPGGRDSNQPQHF
.	TRBV5-3	.	13	TRBJ1-5	TGTGCCAGAAGCTTGGTTTCTCGTCAGCCCCAGCATTTT	CARSLVSRQPQHF
.	TRBV11-1	.	16	TRBJ2-1	TGTGCCAGCAGCTTAGAACGGGCGGCGGATTACAATGAGCAGTTCTTC	CASSLERAADYNEQFF
.	TRBV19	TRBD1	14	TRBJ1-6	TGTGCCAGTACTAACGGACAGGTCAATTCACCCCTCCACTTT	CASTNGQVNSPLHF